The T cell receptor beta chain under discussion was sequenced for a study of blood T cell repertoires in COVID-19. Across the study: Italy, Spain and the United States were the sources of the convalescent and acute COVID-19 samples. In each case, the material was cDNA or gDNA derived from T cells, B-cell-depleted T cells, or PBMCs.

The ends were cut back, 5 bases at V and 1 base at J, with 12 bases in the middle. This CDR3 comprises 14 residues. Looked up from germline, CDR1 is SQVTM and CDR2 is ANQGSEA. In the authors' methods: Estimation of nucleated cell counts relied on the amplification of reference gene primers. Profiling relied on immunoSEQ multiplex PCR, and the TCRdb table lists in-frame clones only, not all of them. V, J and clone size are those of that table, while D and trimming were read from the DNA. The sample includes approximately 180,000 clones, more than 75% of them seen just once. This clone was counted a few times.

Sequencing was performed on peripheral blood. V is TRBV29-1 and J is TRBJ1-5, with D tentatively TRBD1 (5 bases). The sequence derives from a man aged 40-50 years with active or convalescent COVID-19. The CDR3 DNA is TGCAGCGTTATTTACCAGGGAAGCAATCAGCCCCAGCATTTT. Translation: CSVIYQGSNQPQHF.